The rows below give T cell receptor beta chains drawn from one sample of a study of technical replicates of blood from several donors. Repertoires were generated with immunoSEQ multiplex PCR, while TCRdb's copy carries only in-frame clones and drops some. The sample holds 60,000 to 85,000 clones, approximately 97% seen once. Sequenced input: T cells isolated from PBMCs. These receptors originate from a human donor in good health. Both conserved end residues are part of each CDR3. Fields, in order: D gene, clone size, V gene, J gene, CDR3 protein, CDR3 DNA. A D gene is named only where the DNA matches it firmly. Expanded clones are given a class, and other clones once, few, many or no size at all.

d_call: TRBD1; clone_size: -; v_call: TRBV6-1; j_call: TRBJ2-5; cdr3_aa: CASRRPMTGEETQYF; cdr3_nt: TGTGCCAGCCGAAGACCAATGACAGGGGAAGAGACCCAGTACTTC
d_call: -; clone_size: -; v_call: TRBV12-5; j_call: TRBJ1-5; cdr3_aa: CASGLVGLGSNQPQHF; cdr3_nt: TGTGCTAGTGGTTTGGTCGGGTTAGGTAGCAATCAGCCCCAGCATTTT
d_call: TRBD2; clone_size: -; v_call: TRBV28; j_call: TRBJ2-3; cdr3_aa: CASSLGLAGPGFADTQYF; cdr3_nt: TGTGCCAGCAGTCTAGGACTAGCGGGGCCTGGGTTCGCAGATACGCAGTATTTT
d_call: TRBD1; clone_size: -; v_call: TRBV6-1; j_call: TRBJ1-1; cdr3_aa: CASSEDPGGPVEAFF; cdr3_nt: TGTGCCAGCAGTGAAGATCCAGGGGGTCCGGTTGAAGCTTTCTTT
d_call: -; clone_size: -; v_call: TRBV6-6; j_call: TRBJ1-4; cdr3_aa: CASSYRGNEKLFF; cdr3_nt: TGTGCCAGCAGTTACAGGGGGAATGAAAAACTGTTTTTT
d_call: TRBD1; clone_size: -; v_call: TRBV6-4; j_call: TRBJ1-2; cdr3_aa: CASKRTGTGVSVGGYTF; cdr3_nt: TGTGCCAGTAAAAGAACCGGGACAGGGGTTTCGGTTGGCGGCTACACCTTC
d_call: -; clone_size: -; v_call: TRBV28; j_call: TRBJ2-2; cdr3_aa: CASRAGTKDNTGELFF; cdr3_nt: TGTGCCAGCAGGGCCGGGACAAAAGATAACACCGGGGAGCTGTTTTTT
d_call: -; clone_size: -; v_call: TRBV30; j_call: TRBJ2-5; cdr3_aa: CAWRSGLPLGQYF; cdr3_nt: TGTGCCTGGAGGTCGGGACTGCCGCTGGGCCAGTACTTC
d_call: TRBD2; clone_size: -; v_call: TRBV10-3; j_call: TRBJ2-2; cdr3_aa: CAIRGGLAGGHTGELFF; cdr3_nt: TGTGCCATCAGAGGGGGACTAGCGGGAGGTCACACCGGGGAGCTGTTTTTT
d_call: -; clone_size: -; v_call: TRBV28; j_call: TRBJ1-1; cdr3_aa: CASSYRVGTEAFF; cdr3_nt: TGTGCCAGCAGTTACAGGGTTGGCACTGAAGCTTTCTTT
d_call: TRBD1; clone_size: -; v_call: TRBV19; j_call: TRBJ1-1; cdr3_aa: CASRSLGQGVWNTEAFF; cdr3_nt: TGTGCCAGTAGGAGTCTGGGACAGGGGGTTTGGAACACTGAAGCTTTCTTT
d_call: TRBD2; clone_size: -; v_call: TRBV6-6; j_call: TRBJ2-1; cdr3_aa: CASSYESGGGYNEQFF; cdr3_nt: TGTGCCAGCAGTTACGAGAGCGGGGGGGGATACAATGAGCAGTTCTTC
d_call: -; clone_size: -; v_call: TRBV6-6; j_call: TRBJ1-2; cdr3_aa: CASSYSSANYGYTF; cdr3_nt: TGTGCCAGCAGTTACTCGAGTGCGAACTATGGCTACACCTTC
d_call: -; clone_size: -; v_call: TRBV5-1; j_call: TRBJ1-1; cdr3_aa: CASSPADSMNTEAFF; cdr3_nt: TGCGCCAGCAGCCCTGCCGACAGCATGAACACTGAAGCTTTCTTT
d_call: TRBD1; clone_size: once; v_call: TRBV2; j_call: TRBJ1-1; cdr3_aa: CASSKQGPLNTEAFF; cdr3_nt: TGTGCCAGCAGTAAACAGGGGCCCCTGAACACTGAAGCTTTCTTT
d_call: -; clone_size: -; v_call: TRBV5-1; j_call: TRBJ1-3; cdr3_aa: CASSLGQAGSGNTIYF; cdr3_nt: TGCGCCAGCAGCTTGGGACAGGCCGGCTCTGGAAACACCATATATTTT
d_call: TRBD2; clone_size: -; v_call: TRBV6-1; j_call: TRBJ2-7; cdr3_aa: CASSQGLAQYYEQYF; cdr3_nt: TGTGCCAGCAGTCAAGGACTAGCCCAGTACTACGAGCAGTACTTC
d_call: -; clone_size: -; v_call: TRBV6-5; j_call: TRBJ2-1; cdr3_aa: CASSYFGSGAYNEQFF; cdr3_nt: TGTGCCAGCAGTTACTTCGGGAGTGGGGCTTACAATGAGCAGTTCTTC
d_call: -; clone_size: -; v_call: TRBV7-3; j_call: TRBJ2-7; cdr3_aa: CASSLLAHDSEQYF; cdr3_nt: TGTGCCAGCAGCTTATTGGCTCACGACTCCGAGCAGTACTTC
d_call: -; clone_size: -; v_call: TRBV5-4; j_call: TRBJ2-7; cdr3_aa: CASSTTSHYEQYF; cdr3_nt: TGTGCCAGCAGCACCACTAGCCACTACGAGCAGTACTTC
d_call: TRBD1; clone_size: -; v_call: TRBV6-1; j_call: TRBJ2-2; cdr3_aa: CASWPQGADTGELFF; cdr3_nt: TGTGCCAGCTGGCCGCAGGGGGCAGACACCGGGGAGCTGTTTTTT
d_call: -; clone_size: once; v_call: TRBV15; j_call: TRBJ2-3; cdr3_aa: CATSRRAQGTDTQYF; cdr3_nt: TGTGCCACCAGCAGGAGGGCCCAGGGCACAGATACGCAGTATTTT
d_call: -; clone_size: once; v_call: TRBV4-1; j_call: TRBJ1-1; cdr3_aa: CASSQPGMNTEAFF; cdr3_nt: TGCGCCAGCAGCCAACCAGGAATGAACACTGAAGCTTTCTTT
d_call: -; clone_size: -; v_call: TRBV19; j_call: TRBJ2-1; cdr3_aa: CASSPLRTANNEQFF; cdr3_nt: TGTGCCAGTAGTCCGCTGCGGACAGCTAACAATGAGCAGTTCTTC
d_call: TRBD1; clone_size: -; v_call: TRBV28; j_call: TRBJ1-1; cdr3_aa: CASSFAGTVVLRNTEAFF; cdr3_nt: TGTGCCAGCAGTTTCGCCGGGACAGTAGTACTAAGGAACACTGAAGCTTTCTTT
d_call: -; clone_size: -; v_call: TRBV18; j_call: TRBJ2-5; cdr3_aa: CASSPGGSETQYF; cdr3_nt: TGTGCCAGCTCACCAGGAGGATCGGAGACCCAGTACTTC
d_call: -; clone_size: few; v_call: TRBV7-9; j_call: TRBJ1-2; cdr3_aa: CASSNDLLTVYGYTF; cdr3_nt: TGTGCCAGCAGTAACGATCTGCTGACTGTTTATGGCTACACCTTC
d_call: -; clone_size: -; v_call: TRBV11-2; j_call: TRBJ1-2; cdr3_aa: CASSSRRQAGYGYTF; cdr3_nt: TGTGCCAGCAGCTCACGTAGGCAGGCCGGCTATGGCTACACCTTC
d_call: TRBD1; clone_size: -; v_call: TRBV5-4; j_call: TRBJ2-1; cdr3_aa: CASSLALDRAYNEQFF; cdr3_nt: TGTGCCAGCAGCTTGGCCTTGGACAGGGCCTACAATGAGCAGTTCTTC
d_call: -; clone_size: -; v_call: TRBV6-1; j_call: TRBJ2-7; cdr3_aa: CASSATGNYEQYF; cdr3_nt: TGTGCCAGCAGTGCTACAGGGAACTACGAGCAGTACTTC
d_call: -; clone_size: -; v_call: TRBV18; j_call: TRBJ2-7; cdr3_aa: CASSPGGREQYF; cdr3_nt: TGTGCCAGCTCACCAGGGGGCCGGGAGCAGTACTTC
d_call: -; clone_size: -; v_call: TRBV6-5; j_call: TRBJ2-7; cdr3_aa: CASSYSIGLGYEQYF; cdr3_nt: TGTGCCAGCAGTTACTCGATCGGGTTGGGCTACGAGCAGTACTTC
d_call: -; clone_size: -; v_call: TRBV11-2; j_call: TRBJ2-2; cdr3_aa: CASSLSGGWELFF; cdr3_nt: TGTGCCAGCAGCTTAAGCGGCGGGTGGGAGCTGTTTTTT
d_call: TRBD1; clone_size: -; v_call: TRBV10-1; j_call: TRBJ2-2; cdr3_aa: CASIPRDRGPPGELFF; cdr3_nt: TGCGCCAGCATTCCCCGGGACAGGGGCCCTCCCGGGGAGCTGTTTTTT
d_call: -; clone_size: once; v_call: TRBV4-1; j_call: TRBJ2-1; cdr3_aa: CASSQDRGTNEQFF; cdr3_nt: TGCGCCAGCAGCCAAGATAGGGGAACCAATGAGCAGTTCTTC
d_call: TRBD1; clone_size: -; v_call: TRBV7-2; j_call: TRBJ1-1; cdr3_aa: CASSNRDRELFTEAFF; cdr3_nt: TGTGCCAGCAGCAACCGGGACAGAGAGCTTTTCACTGAAGCTTTCTTT
d_call: TRBD1; clone_size: -; v_call: TRBV19; j_call: TRBJ2-3; cdr3_aa: CASSKTGGSTDTQYF; cdr3_nt: TGTGCCAGTAGCAAAACAGGGGGTAGCACAGATACGCAGTATTTT
d_call: -; clone_size: -; v_call: TRBV30; j_call: TRBJ1-3; cdr3_aa: CAWSVLGEGESRSGNTIYF; cdr3_nt: TGTGCCTGGAGTGTACTGGGGGAGGGGGAGAGCCGCTCTGGAAACACCATATATTTT
d_call: -; clone_size: -; v_call: TRBV25-1; j_call: TRBJ2-7; cdr3_aa: CASSDIDRYEQYF; cdr3_nt: TGTGCCAGCAGTGACATCGACAGGTACGAGCAGTACTTC
d_call: -; clone_size: -; v_call: TRBV7-2; j_call: TRBJ1-5; cdr3_aa: CASSPTVSNQPQHF; cdr3_nt: TGTGCCAGCAGCCCGACAGTTAGCAATCAGCCCCAGCATTTT
d_call: TRBD1; clone_size: -; v_call: TRBV19; j_call: TRBJ1-5; cdr3_aa: CASRHRTGKISNQPQHF; cdr3_nt: TGTGCCAGTAGGCATCGGACAGGGAAAATTAGCAATCAGCCCCAGCATTTT
d_call: TRBD2; clone_size: -; v_call: TRBV7-6; j_call: TRBJ2-7; cdr3_aa: CASSPAGGSNEQYF; cdr3_nt: TGTGCCAGCAGCCCAGCGGGAGGGTCGAACGAGCAGTACTTC
d_call: -; clone_size: -; v_call: TRBV7-9; j_call: TRBJ1-3; cdr3_aa: CASSLGAGMYGNTIYF; cdr3_nt: TGTGCCAGCAGCTTAGGAGCAGGCATGTACGGAAACACCATATATTTT
d_call: -; clone_size: -; v_call: TRBV29-1; j_call: TRBJ2-5; cdr3_aa: CSVEGERETQYF; cdr3_nt: TGCAGCGTTGAAGGGGAGAGAGAGACCCAGTACTTC
d_call: -; clone_size: -; v_call: TRBV6-5; j_call: TRBJ2-3; cdr3_aa: CASSTRGKDTQYF; cdr3_nt: TGTGCCAGTTCGACAAGGGGGAAAGATACGCAGTATTTT
d_call: -; clone_size: -; v_call: TRBV10-3; j_call: TRBJ1-2; cdr3_aa: CAISVLKQGIGYGYTF; cdr3_nt: TGTGCCATCAGTGTTCTCAAGCAGGGTATAGGCTATGGCTACACCTTC
d_call: -; clone_size: -; v_call: TRBV27; j_call: TRBJ2-3; cdr3_aa: CASSVRGASTDTQYF; cdr3_nt: TGTGCCAGCAGCGTACGCGGGGCCAGCACAGATACGCAGTATTTT
d_call: -; clone_size: -; v_call: TRBV7-9; j_call: TRBJ1-1; cdr3_aa: CASNPGEALNTEAFF; cdr3_nt: TGTGCCAGCAATCCTGGGGAGGCGCTTAACACTGAAGCTTTCTTT